This T cell receptor (beta chain) emerged from a study of CD8 T cells in ankylosing spondylitis. Remarks on this clonotype: Its antigen is not identified.

From the 5' RACE reads, TCRdb called clonotypes with MiXCR, one entry per CDR3 protein. The sample has approximately 250,000 distinct CDR3 sequences, more than 20% seen once; the top ten hold roughly 0.67%. Trimming removed 5 bases from V and 5 bases from J, with 9 bases in between. Germline CDR1 reads DFQATT; CDR2 reads SNEGSKA (reference sequence). There are 11 residues in the CDR3. Study findings and constraints: It appeared that ankylosing spondylitis blood was characterized by a TCR beta motif of about eight highly homologous variants. Significant enrichment of disease-linked clones was reported in matched ankylosing spondylitis synovial fluid.

The sample taken for sequencing was blood, either unsorted or a sorted T cell fraction (not recorded which). The TCR comes from a male donor with ankylosing spondylitis or in good health (not recorded which). J is TRBJ2-5 and V is TRBV20-1, with a possible D match to TRBD2 (6 bases). The CDR3 bases are TGCAGTGCTCAGGAGGGGGAGACCCAGTACTTC. This encodes CSAQEGETQYF.